This entry describes one TCR beta chain. Its target is unknown. cDNA reverse transcribed from extracted RNA served as the sequencing template. Method: immunoSEQ multiplex PCR; TCRdb's copy keeps in-frame clones and lacks some. The sample has some 170,000 clones, about 66% seen once. This sample stems from a study of CD8+ T cells in alopecia areata. Overall study: For the treated group, dosing was oral tofacitinib at 5 to 10 mg twice daily.

Study-wide findings and caveats: Shared TCR sequences were less clear between patients than in mice, possibly partly from HLA diversity. Researchers report lesional scalp, most notably alopecia totalis/universalis, outstripped normal scalp in clonality.

The material sequenced was CD8+ T cells sorted from blood, taken at week 0. The origin of this receptor is a human donor with alopecia areata.

The CDR3 is CASSASGSSLGYTF. Written as DNA, the CDR3 is TGTGCCAGCAGCGCCAGTGGGTCTAGTCTTGGCTACACCTTC. The chain is built from TRBV9 and TRBJ1-2; D is unresolved. V was shortened by 3 bases and J by 7 bases, with 16 bases between the two germline ends. CDR3 length equals 14 residues. The germline V gene has CDR1 SGDLS and CDR2 YYNGEE.